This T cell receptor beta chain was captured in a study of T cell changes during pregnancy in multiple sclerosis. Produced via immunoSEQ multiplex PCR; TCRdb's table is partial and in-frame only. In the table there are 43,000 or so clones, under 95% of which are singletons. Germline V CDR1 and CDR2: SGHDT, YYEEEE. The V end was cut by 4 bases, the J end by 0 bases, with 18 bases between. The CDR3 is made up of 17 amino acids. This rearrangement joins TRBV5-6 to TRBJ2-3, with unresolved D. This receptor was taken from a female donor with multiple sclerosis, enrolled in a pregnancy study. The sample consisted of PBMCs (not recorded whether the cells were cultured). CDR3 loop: CASSHPRLAVSTDTQYF. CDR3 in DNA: TGTGCCAGCAGCCACCCCAGGCTCGCGGTTAGCACAGATACGCAGTATTTT.